What follows are 15 T cell receptor beta chains derived from one specimen sequenced in a study of T cell responses to AZD1222 COVID-19 vaccine. Libraries were prepared by immunoSEQ multiplex PCR; TCRdb keeps only in-frame clonotypes and omits some of them. The sample holds 95,000 to 150,000 clones, less than 90% seen once. This specimen was peripheral blood, taken on day 0 of AZD1222 vaccination. Every receptor here comes from an adult in good health.

The V call is TRBV19, the J call TRBJ2-6; no definite D call. The CDR3 runs 17 residues. The V gene lost 0 bases and the J gene lost 4 bases, with 13 bases spanning the gap. Per germline, CDR1 LNHDA and CDR2 SQIVND (reference sequence). The CDR3 DNA reads TGTGCCAGTAGTATAGAAGCTCCGCTGGTCGGGGCCAACGTCCTGACTTTC. This gives the protein CASSIEAPLVGANVLTF.

The genes are TRBV16 and TRBJ2-7, with D perhaps being TRBD1 or TRBD2 (5 bases each). There are 15 residues in the CDR3. The V gene's germline CDR1 is KGHSY and CDR2 FQNENV. Trimming removed 0 bases at V and 7 bases at J, with 16 bases between. CDR3 bases: TGTGCCAGCAGCCAATCACGTGGGACCCCTGGAGAGCAGTACTTC. Translated: CASSQSRGTPGEQYF.

This clone was observed a single time. The V gene is TRBV7-9, the J gene TRBJ1-6; the D gene is possibly TRBD1 (5 bases). CDR3 length equals 15 residues. From germline, CDR1 is SEHNR and CDR2 FQNEAQ (reference sequence). V was cut by 6 bases and J by 7 bases, with 16 bases left in between. CDR3 loop: CASRQGAPGNSPLHF. In DNA form, the CDR3 reads TGTGCCAGCAGACAAGGGGCCCCGGGCAATTCACCCCTCCACTTT.

A few counts support this clone. A read error may produce the germline difference seen at one junction end. The chain couples TRBV28 to TRBJ2-7; D possibly corresponds to TRBD2 (5 bases). Germline lookup yields CDR1 MDHEN and CDR2 SYDVKM. The CDR3 covers 11 residues. The CDR3: CASRGTRALSF. In DNA, the CDR3 is TGTGCCAGCAGGGGTACGAGGGCCCTCTCCTTC.

The V and J genes are TRBV24-1 and TRBJ1-5, with 9 bases lining up with TRBD1. V gave up 6 bases and J gave up 2 bases; unmatched junction bases: 1. The CDR3 runs 14 residues. Germline CDR1 is KGHDR and CDR2 is SFDVKD. CDR3 in DNA: TGTGCCACCAGTACAGGGGGCGGCAATCAGCCCCAGCATTTT. This sequence encodes CATSTGGGNQPQHF.

The rearrangement links TRBV2 to TRBJ2-3; D is unresolved. V was cut by 6 bases and J by 2 bases, with 12 bases left in between. The germline gives CDR1 SNHLY, CDR2 FYNNEI. CDR3 length equals 14 residues. CDR3 nucleotides: TGTGCCAGCAGGCCAACCTGGGCCACAGATACGCAGTATTTT. Amino acids: CASRPTWATDTQYF.

This sequence joins TRBV1 and TRBJ1-1. TRBV1 is a pseudogene. The CDR3 sequence is 22 residues long. For the CDR3, the DNA is TGCACCAGCAGCCAAGCGGACGGACCCGATCTACCCGGGGGGGAGTGGGACACTGAAGCTTTCTTT. This sequence encodes CTSSQADGPDLPGGEWDTEAFF.

The chain employs TRBV7-2 and TRBJ1-5; TRBD1 might be the D (6 bases). V lost 5 bases and J lost 11, with 25 bases in between. The CDR3 runs 16 residues. Germline CDR1 SGHTA, CDR2 FQGNSA. DNA of the CDR3: TGTGCCAGCAGCCTCACCGACAGTCCCATAAGGGGGTCCCAGCATTTT. It specifies CASSLTDSPIRGSQHF.

This sequence joins TRBV19 and TRBJ2-5; 8 bases match TRBD2. Germline CDR1 LNHDA, CDR2 SQIVND (reference sequence). The CDR3 contains 17 residues. J gave up 2 bases and V 3 bases, and 11 bases lay outside the gene matches. CDR3 bases: TGTGCCAGTAGTATTCTTTGGACTAGCCCCTCACAAGAGACCCAGTACTTC. Translating gives CASSILWTSPSQETQYF. Supplemented by reference TRBV19 and TRBJ2-5, the full variable domain reads DGGITQSPKYLFRKEGQNVTLSCEQNLNHDAMYWYRQDPGQGLRLIYYSQIVNDFQKGDIAEGYSVSREKKESFPLTVTSAQKNPTAFYLCASSILWTSPSQETQYFGPGTRLLVL.

The rearrangement links TRBV7-2 to TRBJ1-1, with 8 bases lining up with TRBD1. CDR3 length: 14 residues. Germline values: CDR1 SGHTA, CDR2 FQGNSA. With 4 bases clipped from V and 4 bases from J, the junction kept 5 bases outside the gene matches. The CDR3 DNA reads as TGTGCCAGCAGCTCCAGGGGGCTGAGCACTGAAGCTTTCTTT. Translating gives CASSSRGLSTEAFF.

This chain links TRBV5-3 with TRBJ2-7; D may be TRBD2 (5 bases). TRBV5-3 is an open reading frame, and its role is uncertain. Between the trimmed V and J ends, which lost 0 bases and 4 bases, there was a span of 11 bases. This CDR3 has 14 amino acids. CDR3 sequence: CARSLEASWYEQYF. The CDR3 DNA reads TGTGCCAGAAGCTTGGAGGCTAGCTGGTACGAGCAGTACTTC.

Only one count was recorded for this clone. V usage is TRBV10-2 and J usage is TRBJ2-1, with 7 bases matching TRBD2. CDR1 and CDR2 from the germline V gene are WSHSY and SAAADI. V shed 3 bases, J shed 0 bases, and the junction held 5 bases outside the gene matches. CDR3 length: 16 amino acids. The CDR3 sequence is CASSDRVAGSYNEQFF. In DNA, the CDR3 is TGCGCCAGCAGTGACCGGGTAGCGGGCTCCTACAATGAGCAGTTCTTC.

The CDR3 sequence is CASSSRPEPYNSPLHF. In DNA, the CDR3 is TGTGCCAGCAGTTCTAGACCTGAGCCCTATAATTCACCCCTCCACTTT. The J gene is TRBJ1-6, the V gene TRBV27, with D unclear. V was shortened by 4 bases and J by 2 bases, with 12 bases between the two germline ends. CDR3 length equals 16 residues. Germline V gene lookup returns CDR1 MNHEY and CDR2 SMNVEV (reference sequence).

The chain recombines TRBV7-6 with TRBJ2-5; D is possibly TRBD1 (5 bases). V lost 3 bases and J 0 bases, leaving 17 bases between the germline ends. The germline gives CDR1 SGHVS, CDR2 FNYEAQ. The CDR3 extends over 17 amino acids. The CDR3 here is CASSLGTRQKDQETQYF. The CDR3 DNA reads TGTGCCAGCAGCTTGGGAACCCGACAGAAAGACCAAGAGACCCAGTACTTC.

This clone was counted once. The chain recombines TRBV7-9 with TRBJ2-3; D possibly corresponds to TRBD2 (6 bases). The germline CDR1 and CDR2 sequences are SEHNR and FQNEAQ (reference sequence). The length of the CDR3 is 14 residues. V was cut by 4 bases and J by 0 bases, with 8 bases left in between. The DNA for the CDR3 is TGTGCCAGCAGCTCAGGGACTAGCACAGATACGCAGTATTTT. Translation gives CASSSGTSTDTQYF.